This T cell receptor beta chain was observed in a study of shared clonotypes between healthy human individuals. Overall study context: The study used three CD4 naive, three CD4 memory, two CD8 naive and one CD8 memory plate per donor.

Healthy adults negative for HIV, lacking recent acute infections or vaccinations, served as donors. The germline gives CDR1 MNHNS, CDR2 SASEGT. The CDR3 covers 13 residues. Notes on the study in general: Sample collection involved blood only; tissue repertoires are likely different. Non-shared clonotypes were found to have lower generation probabilities than the clonotypes that were shared by all four of the sorted-subset donors.

A note on this clone: Its antigen remains unidentified. At one of its ends the junction is not consistent with the germline gene, which may arise from a read error.

Assay used: immunoSEQ multiplex PCR; TCRdb lists only in-frame clones, some missing. The sample includes about 1 million clones, about 77% of them seen just once. The specimen sequenced was memory CD4+ T cells sorted from blood. Subset indicated: CD45RA-negative fraction. The chain uses TRBV6-1 and TRBJ1-2; 11 nucleotides match TRBD1. This sequence was found in a man between 18 and 35 years old in good health. CDR3 loop: CASGSPGQGDLHF. CDR3 bases: TGTGCCAGCGGATCACCGGGACAGGGGGATCTTCACTTC.